This T cell receptor beta chain is from a study of regulatory T cells in long-lasting Graves disease. Findings and limits, study-wide: Sampling was limited to peripheral blood rather than thyroid tissue. Newly diagnosed patients shared about a thousand public clonotypes; persistent patients shared a few thousand.

This clonotype has a count of ten or more. Its specificity is unknown. Described time point: newly diagnosed GD, antithyroid drugs for less than 3 months. Isolated PBMC RNA provided the starting material for the TCR library. The CDR3 contains 15 residues. V lost 4 bases to trimming and J lost 1 base; unmatched junction nucleotides: 6. From germline, CDR1 is KGHSH and CDR2 LQKENI. Through Arm-PCR of CDR3 regions and iRepertoire HTBI primers, TCR beta libraries were built. MiXCR was run by TCRdb on the multiplex PCR reads, yielding one entry per CDR3 protein. The profile covers 350,000 to 500,000 distinct CDR3 sequences, with 13% to 15% appearing a single time and around a sixth taken by the ten largest. The sample was also linked to a second study, of T cells in Graves' hyperthyroidism and ophthalmopathy. That report notes: Orbital computed tomography and thyroid ultrasound, together with serum TRAb and thyroxine and clinical symptoms, were used for diagnoses. HTBI primers were the set used in a first-round RT-PCR of the TCR CDR3.

The chain joins TRBV18 to TRBJ2-5; 7 bases align to TRBD2. The origin of this receptor is a woman in her 50s with Graves disease. The starting material was peripheral blood mononuclear cells (PBMCs), obtained at new diagnosis, from a patient treated with antithyroid drugs. The CDR3 protein is CASSQGGRLQETQYF. The CDR3 bases are TGTGCCAGCTCACAAGGCGGGAGACTCCAAGAGACCCAGTACTTC.